In this sample, the clone carrying this TCR beta chain turned up a few times. Antigen unknown. This sample is part of a study of human T cells and chemical hapten exposure. Study as a whole: Epicutaneous patch tests delivered 0.01% DPC to the upper back, with evaluation at 6 days. Overall study results and limits: Once DPC sensitization occurred, TCRs above 1 in 1000 frequency showed no change. Healthy individuals' immune responses may differ from those of donors, who had alopecia.

Germline CDR1 SEHNR, CDR2 FQNEAQ (reference sequence). With 2 bases removed from V and 10 bases from J, the gap between germline ends came to 30 bases. CDR3 size: 19 residues. Time point described: patch test 3, about 24 weeks after DPC sensitization. As for treatment: therapeutic diphenylcyclopropenone sensitization with weekly scalp DPC. TCRdb called the RACE reads again in MiXCR, with one record for every CDR3 protein. Of about 82,000 distinct CDR3 sequences in the sample, 10% to 15% are singletons; the top ten hold about 5.7%. This sequence was found in a woman between 45 and 65 years old with alopecia areata. Some clones in this sample may be carry-over from other donors' samples. Sequenced here: whole blood, sampled in connection with sensitization to the hapten diphenylcyclopropenone (DPC). The chain is built from TRBV7-9 and TRBJ2-1; TRBD1 might be the D (6 bases). CDR3 in amino acids: CASSLWRPSQGHLPGEQFF. CDR3 bases: TGTGCCAGCAGCTTATGGAGGCCGAGCCAGGGACACTTACCAGGGGAGCAGTTCTTC.